This T cell receptor beta chain was documented in a study of T cells in Graves' hyperthyroidism and ophthalmopathy. The CDR3 sequence is 16 residues long. Germline trimming cut 5 bases from V and 6 bases from J; bases unmatched to any gene: 9. Germline loops: CDR1 SGHVS, CDR2 FQNEAQ. It was RNA transcripts that yielded the amplified TCR beta CDR3 regions. With the HTBI primer set, the TCR CDR3 went through a first round of RT-PCR. TCRdb analysed the multiplex PCR reads with MiXCR anew, one entry per CDR3 protein. The sample includes some 350,000 distinct CDR3 sequences, roughly an eighth of them seen just once. This clonotype was picked up many times.

The chain uses TRBV7-8 and TRBJ2-3; 12 positions match TRBD2. Sequenced: blood. The receptor was derived from a woman aged 35 to 49 with Graves' ophthalmopathy. The CDR3, as DNA: TGTGCCAGCAGCGTCCGACTAGCGGGAGAATCGGATACGCAGTATTTT. As protein: CASSVRLAGESDTQYF.